Following are 30 T cell receptor beta chains from one sample sequenced in a study of Graves' ophthalmopathy and Graves' hyperthyroidism. RNA transcripts yielded amplified TCR beta CDR3 regions. Investigators did first-round RT-PCR with HTBI primers, then second-round multiplex PCR. MiXCR was run by TCRdb on the multiplex PCR reads, yielding one entry per CDR3 protein. Here the sample spans 650,000 to 900,000 distinct CDR3 sequences, around 40% being singletons. The sample consisted of peripheral blood. These receptors came from an adult man with Graves' ophthalmopathy.

This clonotype has a count of ten or more. V is TRBV2 and J is TRBJ1-5; D unclear. Germline assignment: CDR1 SNHLY and CDR2 FYNNEI. The CDR3 runs 14 residues. The ends were cut back, 6 bases at V and 2 bases at J, with 11 bases in the middle. As DNA, the CDR3 is TGTGCCAGCAGGCCGCTTACGGGCAATCAGCCCCAGCATTTT. This encodes CASRPLTGNQPQHF.

For this clonotype: A much larger clonotype is one base distant, so this may be a read error. V is TRBV29-1 and J is TRBJ1-3, with a weak D call TRBD1 (5 bases). Germline V gene sequence: CDR1 SQVTM, CDR2 ANQGSEA. The CDR3 totals 16 residues. Trimming took 0 bases from V and 0 from J, leaving 12 bases between them. The CDR3 here is CSVEEGPGLSGNTIYF. The DNA for the CDR3 is TGCAGCGTTGAAGAAGGGCCAGGGCTCTCTGGAAACACCATATATTTT.

This clonotype was counted between two and nine times. The chain couples TRBV7-2 to TRBJ1-4; the match to TRBD1 covers 7 bases. In germline, CDR1 is SGHTA, CDR2 FQGNSA. V lost 5 bases to trimming and J lost 4 bases; unmatched junction nucleotides: 7. The CDR3 runs 15 residues. DNA of the CDR3: TGTGCCAGCAGCCCCCCGGGACAGAGTAATGAAAAACTGTTTTTT. Protein: CASSPPGQSNEKLFF.

The chain has TRBV4-3 and TRBJ1-1, with D tentatively TRBD1 (5 bases). V was cut by 0 bases and J by 6 bases, with 17 bases left in between. Germline CDR1 is LGHNA and CDR2 is YSLEER. The CDR3 has 16 residues. The CDR3 nucleotides read TGCGCCAGCAGCCAAGATCCGGCAGGGTATATTCCTGAAGCTTTCTTT. This gives the protein CASSQDPAGYIPEAFF.

This clonotype was detected many times. The chain has TRBV7-9 and TRBJ1-2; D is unclear. Germline-derived CDR1 and CDR2 are SEHNR and FQNEAQ (reference sequence). The CDR3 runs 11 residues. V was cut by 4 bases and J by 7 bases, with 7 bases left in between. DNA for the CDR3: TGTGCCAGCAGCTCTGAGGTTGGCTACACCTTC. The encoded protein is CASSSEVGYTF.

CDR3 sequence (DNA): TGTGCCAGCAGCTTAGGTTCCCTGACTAGCGGAGTAACCGGGGAGCTGTTTTTT. Its protein is CASSLGSLTSGVTGELFF. The genes are TRBV25-1 and TRBJ2-2, with 9 bases lining up with TRBD2. The germline gives CDR1 MGHDK, CDR2 SYGVNS. V dropped 6 bases and J dropped 5; count of bases not matched to a gene: 16. The length of the CDR3 is 18 residues. The full variable domain, completed using reference TRBV25-1 and TRBJ2-2, is EADIYQTPRYLVIGTGKKITLECSQTMGHDKMYWYQQDPGMELHLIHYSYGVNSTEKGDLSSESTVSRIRTEHFPLTLESARPSHTSQYLCASSLGSLTSGVTGELFFGEGSRLTVL.

The chain combines TRBV7-9 with TRBJ2-5; weak D call: TRBD1 (6 bases). CDR3 length equals 14 residues. Per germline, CDR1 SEHNR and CDR2 FQNEAQ (reference sequence). The V and J ends lost 5 bases and 7 bases respectively, with 17 bases between them. CDR3 amino acids: CASSTRTAEGTQYF. CDR3 coding DNA: TGTGCCAGCAGCACCCGGACAGCCGAGGGGACCCAGTACTTC.

The chain has TRBV15 and TRBJ1-1; D is perhaps TRBD1 (5 bases). CDR1 and CDR2 from the germline V gene are LNHNV and YYDKDF (reference sequence). V lost 3 bases, J lost 8 bases, and 16 bases lay in between. This CDR3 region has 14 residues. CDR3 nucleotides: TGTGCCACCAGCAGCTTGGCGGGGACGGTGGAAGCTTTCTTT. This encodes CATSSLAGTVEAFF.

This clonotype was counted only a few times. The CDR3 is CSARTTSGYEQYF. CDR3 DNA: TGCAGTGCTAGGACGACTAGCGGCTACGAGCAGTACTTC. The gene calls are TRBV20-1 and TRBJ2-7; TRBD2 agrees at 9 bases. CDR1 and CDR2 (germline): DFQATT, SNEGSKA (reference sequence). The J segment lost 3 bases and the V segment lost 3 bases, leaving 3 bases of the junction unmatched. The CDR3 extends over 13 amino acids.

This clonotype appeared many times. V usage is TRBV7-9 and J usage is TRBJ1-1; D is undetermined. Trimming pared 1 base from V and 1 base from J, leaving 7 bases between. The CDR3 contains 14 residues. Per the germline V gene, CDR1 is SEHNR and CDR2 is FQNEAQ (reference sequence). The CDR3 bases are TGTGCCAGCAGCTTAGGAGGGAGGAACACTGAAGCTTTCTTT. It specifies CASSLGGRNTEAFF.

This clonotype was recorded at least ten times. The chain carries TRBV7-9 and TRBJ1-6; no clear D. The ends were cut back, 1 base at V and 8 bases at J, with 12 bases in the middle. CDR3 size: 15 residues. Germline V CDR1 and CDR2: SEHNR, FQNEAQ (reference sequence). In DNA, the CDR3 is TGTGCCAGCAGCTTAGTTTACGAGGCACATTCACCCCTCCACTTT. Translation: CASSLVYEAHSPLHF.

This clonotype was seen repeatedly, ten times or more. V is TRBV19 and J is TRBJ2-6; no definite D call. The V and J ends lost 5 bases and 4 bases respectively, with 15 bases between them. In germline, CDR1 is LNHDA, CDR2 SQIVND (reference sequence). This CDR3 comprises 16 residues. CDR3 DNA sequence: TGTGCCAGTAGTTCTCCAGAGGCAGACGGGGCCAACGTCCTGACTTTC. This encodes CASSSPEADGANVLTF.

The chain is built from TRBV6-1 and TRBJ2-5, with D possibly being TRBD1 (6 bases). CDR1 is MNHNS and CDR2 is SASEGT in the germline V gene. The CDR3 runs to 15 residues. V dropped 5 bases and J dropped 7 bases, with 20 bases sitting between them. CDR3 in DNA: TGTGCCAGCAGTATTGCAGGGGATTCACCCGGGACCCAGTACTTC. The encoded protein is CASSIAGDSPGTQYF.

In DNA form, the CDR3 reads TGTGCCACCAGTAGTATGGGACAGGGAAATCAGCCCCAGCATTTT. Its translation is CATSSMGQGNQPQHF. The rearrangement joins TRBV24-1 to TRBJ1-5; 9 bases match TRBD1. The CDR3 runs to 15 residues. Germline-derived CDR1 and CDR2 are KGHDR and SFDVKD. The V segment lost 6 bases and the J segment 4 bases; nucleotides outside the gene matches: 6.

This chain links TRBV19 with TRBJ2-5, with D maybe TRBD2 (5 bases). V was trimmed by 8 bases and J by 3 bases, leaving 31 bases between them. Germline CDR1 and CDR2: LNHDA and SQIVND (reference sequence). This CDR3 is built from 19 residues. The chain's CDR3 is CASLPMRGWSEAYKETQYF. The CDR3 region has the DNA TGTGCCAGTTTGCCCATGCGAGGATGGTCGGAGGCGTATAAAGAGACCCAGTACTTC.

The rearrangement joins TRBV7-9 to TRBJ1-1; 7 bases align to TRBD1. The CDR3 covers 15 residues. V gave up 5 bases and J gave up 1 base; unmatched junction bases: 7. The germline CDR1 and CDR2 sequences are SEHNR and FQNEAQ (reference sequence). The CDR3, as DNA: TGTGCCAGCAGCGCCGCCGGGACAGCGAACACTGAAGCTTTCTTT. Residues: CASSAAGTANTEAFF.

The gene calls are TRBV29-1 and TRBJ2-5; D perhaps matches TRBD1 (5 bases). The CDR3 contains 14 residues. V lost 0 bases and J lost 4, with 12 bases in between. Germline-derived CDR1 and CDR2 are SQVTM and ANQGSEA. The CDR3 DNA sequence: TGCAGCGTTGAAGATCTCAGGGTAAGAGAGACCCAGTACTTC. Protein: CSVEDLRVRETQYF.

The chain combines TRBV25-1 with TRBJ2-2; D is possibly TRBD1 (5 bases). Germline V gives CDR1 MGHDK, CDR2 SYGVNS. The CDR3 has 17 amino acids. Deletions cut 5 bases from V and 2 bases from J, with 18 bases between. The CDR3 DNA follows: TGTGCCAGCAGTTTCTTTAGGGCAGGGATCAACACCGGGGAGCTGTTTTTT. Protein: CASSFFRAGINTGELFF.

The chain has TRBV6-5 and TRBJ2-7; 8 nucleotides line up with TRBD1. Germline values: CDR1 MNHEY, CDR2 SVGAGI. The junction had 9 bases not matched to a gene; V was cut back by 6 bases and J by 5 bases. This CDR3 comprises 14 residues. CDR3 bases: TGTGCCAGCAGAACCCGACAGGGGTACCACGAGCAGTACTTC. It codes for CASRTRQGYHEQYF.

Only a few counts were recorded for this clonotype. CDR3 region: CATSRSAGELFF. DNA for the CDR3: TGTGCCACCAGCAGAAGTGCCGGGGAGCTGTTTTTT. J is TRBJ2-2 and V is TRBV15; D remains ambiguous. The CDR3 contains 12 residues. Trimming removed 2 bases from V and 6 bases from J, with 4 bases in between. Per germline, CDR1 LNHNV and CDR2 YYDKDF (reference sequence).

The rearrangement links TRBV7-9 to TRBJ2-7; D possibly corresponds to TRBD2 (7 bases). Germline lookup yields CDR1 SEHNR and CDR2 FQNEAQ (reference sequence). This CDR3 has 14 residues. Trimming left V 7 bases short and J 7 bases short, with 20 bases between. The DNA of the CDR3 is TGTGCCAGCACCTTGAGGGGGGGCTTCGGAGAGCAGTACTTC. This gives the protein CASTLRGGFGEQYF.

As regards this clonotype: Likely a read error: the CDR3 ends without its conserved phenylalanine or tryptophan. The DNA is omitted, as the CDR3 cannot be located on it reliably, and the CDR3 follows TCRdb's listing. The V gene is TRBV7-2, the J gene TRBJ1-3; the table's TRBD1 call for D was not verified on the DNA. Inclusive of both ends, the CDR3 amounts to 8 amino acids. Germline CDR1 reads SGHTA; CDR2 reads FQGNSA. The chain's CDR3 is CASSVGQH.

This clonotype was seen ten or more times. The chain uses TRBV7-9 and TRBJ1-2; no clear D. Looked up from germline, CDR1 is SEHNR and CDR2 is FQNEAQ (reference sequence). This CDR3 is 14 amino acids long. V was pared by 6 bases and J by 4 bases, with 15 bases between. CDR3 nucleotides: TGTGCCAGCAGGGAGCTTAAGGGAGCCTATGGCTACACCTTC. Protein sequence: CASRELKGAYGYTF.

The chain carries TRBV7-9 and TRBJ2-5; D may be TRBD2 (5 bases). CDR3 length: 16 residues. Germline V gene lookup returns CDR1 SEHNR and CDR2 FQNEAQ (reference sequence). V lost 5 bases and J 3 bases, leaving 19 bases between the germline ends. The CDR3 region has the DNA TGTGCCAGCAGCCGAAAACACGGGATTATGGAAGAGACCCAGTACTTC. As protein: CASSRKHGIMEETQYF.

With respect to this clonotype: A much larger clone differs by one base, so this may be a read error. The rearrangement uses TRBV9 and TRBJ1-1; D unclear. This CDR3 region has 14 residues. Germline V gene sequence: CDR1 SGDLS, CDR2 YYNGEE. The CDR3 region is CASSVAQTRTETFF. CDR3 in DNA: TGTGCCAGCAGCGTAGCACAAACTCGGACTGAAACTTTCTTT.

The chain links TRBV9 to TRBJ2-7; 7 bases fit TRBD1. Per germline, CDR1 SGDLS and CDR2 YYNGEE. This CDR3 contains 14 residues. V trimming: 3 bases; J trimming: 0 bases; junction bases outside the gene matches: 3. The CDR3 DNA is TGTGCCAGCAGCGCAGGGGACAGCTCCTACGAGCAGTACTTC. Translating gives CASSAGDSSYEQYF.

The chain has TRBV7-9 and TRBJ2-5; tentative D call: TRBD2 (5 bases). CDR3 size: 15 residues. The V gene lost 5 bases and the J gene lost 5 bases, with 18 bases spanning the gap. Per the germline V gene, CDR1 is SEHNR and CDR2 is FQNEAQ (reference sequence). The chain's CDR3 is CASSQDQRPGETQYF. DNA for the CDR3: TGTGCCAGCAGCCAAGACCAAAGGCCGGGGGAGACCCAGTACTTC.

V and J are TRBV19 and TRBJ1-1; TRBD1 matches 7 bases. V shed 0 bases, J shed 10 bases, and the junction held 8 bases outside the gene matches. The CDR3 runs to 14 residues. Germline V gene data show CDR1 as LNHDA and CDR2 as SQIVND (reference sequence). CDR3 protein: CASSIDLRQGSAFF. CDR3 DNA sequence: TGTGCCAGTAGTATAGATCTGAGACAGGGATCAGCTTTCTTT.

This clonotype has at least ten counts. The chain is built from TRBV29-1 and TRBJ2-5, with D possibly TRBD1 on 6 matching bases. This CDR3 is 12 amino acids long. V lost 2 bases and J lost 5, with 9 bases in between. CDR1 is SQVTM, CDR2 ANQGSEA, per germline. The CDR3 DNA reads TGCAGCGTTGAATGGCAGGGGGAGACCCAGTACTTC. It yields the protein CSVEWQGETQYF.

This chain links TRBV6-4 with TRBJ1-2; TRBD1 matches 9 bases. Trimming cost V 3 bases and J 8 bases; bases outside gene matches: 7. Germline V gene sequence: CDR1 MRHNA, CDR2 SNTAGT. CDR3 length: 14 residues. The CDR3 reads CASSEGQGTGGYTF. The CDR3 DNA reads TGTGCCAGCAGTGAGGGACAGGGTACGGGAGGCTACACCTTC.